This T cell receptor beta chain originates from a study of cytomegalovirus exposure and HLA in healthy donors. The V gene's germline CDR1 is LNHDA and CDR2 SQIVND (reference sequence). V was clipped by 11 bases and J by 6 bases; unmatched bases: 10. There are 13 residues in the CDR3. Primers for the PCR totalled 60 Vbeta and 13 Jbeta. Using immunoSEQ multiplex PCR, the repertoire was profiled, and TCRdb retains in-frame clones only, with some absent. This table holds under 200,000 clones, around 72% found once. Sequencing was done on a sample of PBMCs. The TCR sequence derives from a man aged 50 to 60 in good health and CMV-seronegative. This chain links TRBV19 with TRBJ2-4; 7 bases fit TRBD1. The chain's CDR3 is CAGTKGQPNIQYF. In nucleotides, the CDR3 is TGTGCCGGTACTAAGGGACAGCCAAACATTCAGTACTTC.